The sequence of this T cell receptor beta chain was determined in a study of T cells in Graves' hyperthyroidism and ophthalmopathy. Study-level results: In blood, most of the thyroid clonotypes expanded above 0.001 were also present. Researchers report that a 13 V-J model separated ophthalmopathy from stable hyperthyroidism.

The J segment lost 6 bases and the V segment lost 7 bases, leaving 11 bases of the junction unmatched. Germline V gives CDR1 MDHEN, CDR2 SYDVKM. The CDR3 has 15 residues. About this clonotype itself: Its antigen is not identified.

Amplification yielded TCR beta CDR3 regions, with RNA transcripts as the source. The HTBI primer set drove a first-round RT-PCR of the TCR CDR3. Each CDR3 protein gets one entry after TCRdb re-called the multiplex PCR reads with MiXCR. The sample lists 600,000 to 700,000 distinct CDR3 sequences, approximately 15% occurring once. This chain uses TRBV28 with TRBJ2-2; 7 bases are a match to TRBD1. The sequenced sample consisted of blood. The receptor was isolated from a woman between 40 and 50 years old with Graves' ophthalmopathy. CDR3 in DNA: TGTGCCAGCAAGGAGACAGGGTTAGGGGCCGGGGAGCTGTTTTTT. It is translated as CASKETGLGAGELFF.